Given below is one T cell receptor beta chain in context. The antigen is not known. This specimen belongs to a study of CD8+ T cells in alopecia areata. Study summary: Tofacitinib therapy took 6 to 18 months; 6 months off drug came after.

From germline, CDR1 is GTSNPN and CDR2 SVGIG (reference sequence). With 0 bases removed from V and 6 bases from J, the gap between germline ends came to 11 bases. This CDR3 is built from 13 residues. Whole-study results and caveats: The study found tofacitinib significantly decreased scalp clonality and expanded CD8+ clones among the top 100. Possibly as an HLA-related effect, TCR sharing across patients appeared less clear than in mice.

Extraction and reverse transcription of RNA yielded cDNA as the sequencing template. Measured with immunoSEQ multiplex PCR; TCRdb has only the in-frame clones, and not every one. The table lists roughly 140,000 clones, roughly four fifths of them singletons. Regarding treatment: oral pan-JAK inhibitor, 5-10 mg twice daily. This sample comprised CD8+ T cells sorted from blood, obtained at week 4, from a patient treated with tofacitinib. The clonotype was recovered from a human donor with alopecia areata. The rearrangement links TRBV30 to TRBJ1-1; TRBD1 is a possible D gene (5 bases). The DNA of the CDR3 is TGTGCCTGGAGTGTCTGGGGGATAGCTGAAGCTTTCTTT. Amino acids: CAWSVWGIAEAFF.